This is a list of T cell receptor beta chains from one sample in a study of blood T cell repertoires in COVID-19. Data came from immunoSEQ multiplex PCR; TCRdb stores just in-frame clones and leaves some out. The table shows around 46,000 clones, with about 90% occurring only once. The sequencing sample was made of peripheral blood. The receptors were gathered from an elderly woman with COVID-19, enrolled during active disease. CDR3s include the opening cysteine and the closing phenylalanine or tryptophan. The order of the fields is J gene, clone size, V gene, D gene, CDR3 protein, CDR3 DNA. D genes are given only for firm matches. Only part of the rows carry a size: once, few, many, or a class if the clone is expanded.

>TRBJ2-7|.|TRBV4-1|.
CASSQGGVVAGEQYF
TGCGCCAGCAGCCAAGGCGGGGTCGTGGCGGGCGAGCAGTACTTC
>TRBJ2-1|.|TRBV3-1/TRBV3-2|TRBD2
CASSLSGGVSYNEQFF
TGTGCCAGCAGCCTTTCGGGGGGGGTTTCCTACAATGAGCAGTTCTTC
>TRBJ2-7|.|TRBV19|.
CASSIGTSLPIYEQYF
TGTGCCAGTAGTATCGGGACAAGTCTACCCATCTACGAGCAGTACTTC
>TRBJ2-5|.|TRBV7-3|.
CASSPGGSETQYF
TGTGCCAGCAGCCCGGGGGGCTCAGAGACCCAGTACTTC
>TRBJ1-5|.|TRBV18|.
CASSPALAEFGQPQHF
TGTGCCAGCTCACCTGCTTTAGCCGAGTTTGGTCAGCCCCAGCATTTT
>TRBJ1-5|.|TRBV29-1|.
CSVAMGAGSNQPQHF
TGCAGCGTTGCGATGGGGGCTGGGAGCAATCAGCCCCAGCATTTT
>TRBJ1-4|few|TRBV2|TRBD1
CARSRDRGEKLFF
TGTGCCAGGTCCCGGGACAGGGGTGAAAAACTGTTTTTT
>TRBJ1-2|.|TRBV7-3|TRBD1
CASSGGTGELRRGYTF
TGTGCCAGCAGCGGTGGGACAGGGGAGCTTCGTCGGGGCTACACCTTC
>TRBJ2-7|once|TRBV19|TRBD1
CASRKTGSYEQYF
TGTGCCAGTAGGAAGACAGGGAGCTACGAGCAGTACTTC
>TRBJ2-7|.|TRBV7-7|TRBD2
CASSLAREGRYEQYF
TGTGCTAGCAGCTTAGCGCGGGAGGGCAGGTACGAGCAGTACTTC
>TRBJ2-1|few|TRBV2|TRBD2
CASRPSGGTSSYNEQFF
TGTGCCAGCAGGCCTAGCGGGGGGACTAGCTCCTACAATGAGCAGTTCTTC
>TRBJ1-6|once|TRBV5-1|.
CASSLDRPNNSPLHF
TGCGCCAGCAGTCTCGACAGACCCAATAATTCACCCCTCCACTTT
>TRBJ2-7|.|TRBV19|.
CASSIVGGYEQYF
TGTGCCAGTAGTATAGTGGGGGGCTACGAGCAGTACTTC
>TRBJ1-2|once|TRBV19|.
CASSFARDFYGYTF
TGTGCCAGTAGTTTCGCCCGGGACTTCTATGGCTACACCTTC
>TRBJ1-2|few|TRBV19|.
CASSIGGRLRGYTF
TGTGCCAGTAGTATCGGTGGCAGGTTACGAGGCTACACCTTC
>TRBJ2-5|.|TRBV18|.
CASSSRHTRGETQYF
TGTGCCAGCTCATCACGACACACTAGAGGAGAGACCCAGTACTTC
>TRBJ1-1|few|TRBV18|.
CASSPGRNTEAFF
TGTGCCAGCTCACCGGGCCGGAACACTGAAGCTTTCTTT
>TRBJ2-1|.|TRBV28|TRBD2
CASGKIAGGVYNEQFF
TGTGCCAGCGGGAAAATAGCGGGAGGGGTTTACAATGAGCAGTTCTTC
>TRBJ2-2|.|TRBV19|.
CASSGGRDSHTGELFF
TGTGCCAGTAGCGGGGGACGGGACTCGCACACCGGGGAGCTGTTTTTT
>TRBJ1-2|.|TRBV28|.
CASSLGGALNYGYTF
TGTGCCAGCAGTTTAGGGGGGGCCCTCAACTATGGCTACACCTTC
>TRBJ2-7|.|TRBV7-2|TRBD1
CASNPGTGAWEQYF
TGTGCCAGCAATCCCGGGACAGGGGCCTGGGAGCAGTACTTC
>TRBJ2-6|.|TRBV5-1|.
CASSFQGPGANVLTF
TGCGCCAGCAGCTTCCAGGGCCCCGGGGCCAACGTCCTGACTTTC
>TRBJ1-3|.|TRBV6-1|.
CASSERRAELSGNTIYF
TGTGCCAGCAGTGAAAGGCGAGCGGAACTCTCTGGAAACACCATATATTTT
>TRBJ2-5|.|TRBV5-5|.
CASSREGARYQETQYF
TGTGCCAGCAGCCGTGAAGGGGCTCGGTACCAAGAGACCCAGTACTTC
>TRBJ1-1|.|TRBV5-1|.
CASSSGDLNTEAFF
TGCGCCAGCAGCTCCGGAGACCTGAACACTGAAGCTTTCTTT
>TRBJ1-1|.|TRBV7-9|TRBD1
CASSPDRGASEAFF
TGTGCCAGCAGCCCGGACAGGGGCGCGTCTGAAGCTTTCTTT
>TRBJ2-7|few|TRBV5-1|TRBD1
CASSPPGQGTYEQYF
TGCGCCAGCAGTCCACCGGGACAGGGTACGTACGAGCAGTACTTC
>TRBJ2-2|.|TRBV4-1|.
CASSQSRVAATGELFF
TGCGCCAGCAGCCAATCTCGGGTAGCGGCCACCGGGGAGCTGTTTTTT
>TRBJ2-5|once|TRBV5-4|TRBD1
CASSLGTGRETQYF
TGTGCCAGCAGCCTCGGGACAGGGAGAGAGACCCAGTACTTC
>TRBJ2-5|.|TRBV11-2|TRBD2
CASSPGTSGGETQYF
TGTGCCAGCAGCCCCGGGACTAGCGGGGGAGAGACCCAGTACTTC
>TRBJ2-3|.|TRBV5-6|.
CASSSPTRRDTQYF
TGTGCCAGCAGCTCACCTACCCGGAGGGATACGCAGTATTTT
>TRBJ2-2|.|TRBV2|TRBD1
CASRRQGMNTGELFF
TGTGCCAGCAGACGACAGGGGATGAACACCGGGGAGCTGTTTTTT
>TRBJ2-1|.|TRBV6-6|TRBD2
CASRRTSGGRNEQFF
TGTGCCAGCAGGCGGACTAGCGGGGGGAGAAATGAGCAGTTCTTC
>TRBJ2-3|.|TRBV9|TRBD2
CASSVGGGGLTGPDTQYF
TGTGCCAGCAGCGTAGGCGGGGGGGGCCTAACTGGCCCAGATACGCAGTATTTT
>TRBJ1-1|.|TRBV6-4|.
CASRAREGVNTEAFF
TGTGCCAGCAGGGCCCGTGAGGGGGTGAACACTGAAGCTTTCTTT
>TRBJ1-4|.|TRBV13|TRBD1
CASSWRQGPDEKLFF
TGTGCCAGCAGCTGGCGACAGGGCCCTGATGAAAAACTGTTTTTT
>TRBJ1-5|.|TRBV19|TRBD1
CASRGQGNQPQHF
TGTGCCAGTAGAGGACAGGGGAATCAGCCCCAGCATTTT
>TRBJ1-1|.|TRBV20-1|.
CSARVDIEAFF
TGCAGTGCTAGAGTTGACATAGAAGCTTTCTTT
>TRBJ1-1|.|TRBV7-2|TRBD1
CASSLTAGTGYNTEAFF
TGTGCCAGCAGCTTAACCGCCGGGACAGGGTACAACACTGAAGCTTTCTTT
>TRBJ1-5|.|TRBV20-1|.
CSASAGEGQPQHF
TGCAGTGCTAGTGCAGGGGAGGGCCAGCCCCAGCATTTT
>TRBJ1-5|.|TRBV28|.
CASSLMGWGGQPQHF
TGTGCCAGCAGTTTGATGGGGTGGGGGGGTCAGCCCCAGCATTTT
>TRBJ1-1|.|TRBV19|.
CATQRGNTEAFF
TGTGCCACCCAACGAGGGAACACTGAAGCTTTCTTT
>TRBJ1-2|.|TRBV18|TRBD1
CASSQGQGLGYTF
TGTGCCAGCTCACAAGGACAGGGGCTTGGCTACACCTTC
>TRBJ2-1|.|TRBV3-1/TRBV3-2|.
CASSQGRGSNSYNEQFF
TGTGCCAGCAGCCAAGGACGGGGGTCAAACTCCTACAATGAGCAGTTCTTC
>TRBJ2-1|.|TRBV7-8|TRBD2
CASSLGLAGVEQFF
TGTGCCAGCAGCTTAGGCCTAGCGGGAGTTGAGCAGTTCTTC
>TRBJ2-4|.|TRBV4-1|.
CASSQDAPLGDIQYF
TGCGCCAGCAGCCAAGATGCGCCTCTCGGGGACATTCAGTACTTC
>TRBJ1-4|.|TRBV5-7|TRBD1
CASSRPGQGLTTNEKLFF
TGTGCCAGCAGTCGTCCGGGACAGGGACTCACAACTAATGAAAAACTGTTTTTT
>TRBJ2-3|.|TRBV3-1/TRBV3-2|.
CASRKTRDSTDTQYF
TGTGCCAGCAGAAAAACCCGGGACTCAACAGATACGCAGTATTTT
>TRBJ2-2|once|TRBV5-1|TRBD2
CASSISSGYTGELFF
TGCGCCAGCAGCATTTCTAGCGGTTACACCGGGGAGCTGTTTTTT